This T cell receptor (beta chain) is drawn from a study of shared clonotypes between healthy human individuals. As for the study in general: Three plates each covered CD4 naive and memory; CD8 naive two, CD8 memory one.

Method: immunoSEQ multiplex PCR; TCRdb's copy keeps in-frame clones and lacks some. The data contain some 2,000,000 clones, roughly 96% of them singletons. In regard to this clone: Its antigen remains unidentified.

Investigators divided CD4+ cells into CD45RA+ naive and CD45RA-negative memory subsets. Study-wide points: When compared with the clonotypes that were shared by all four sorted-subset donors, the non-shared clonotypes turned out to have lower generation probabilities. Clonotype sharing across several donors was observed for around 5% of naive CD4 clonotypes.

The CDR3 has 14 residues. The germline CDR1 and CDR2 sequences are SNHLY and FYNNEI. V lost 6 bases and J 1 base, leaving 13 bases between the germline ends. The sample taken for sequencing was naive CD4+ T cells sorted from blood. Subset meaning: CD45RA+ positively selected. J is TRBJ2-7 and V is TRBV2; D ambiguous. This TCR was sampled from a man in his late teens or twenties in good health. The DNA for the CDR3 is TGTGCCAGCAGAGAAAGGACGCTTTCCTACGAGCAGTACTTC. Translation gives CASRERTLSYEQYF.